One and the same sample provided the 16 T cell receptor beta chains below, sequenced in a study of vaccination effects on CD4 cells after COVID-19. TCRdb's copy holds only in-frame clones and misses some; the assay was immunoSEQ multiplex PCR. The sample carries approximately 28,000 clones, roughly 80% recorded once. These TCRs' antigens remain unknown. Before any sequencing was done, the ViraFEST assay used viral peptide pools to expand antigen-specific CD4+ T cells. The culture ran for 10 days before CD4+ T cells were isolated. Vaccine administered to participants consisted of two doses of either BNT162b2 or mRNA-1273. The sample was CD4+ T cells from PBMCs cultured with SARS-CoV-2 spike peptides, taken after COVID-19 vaccination. The source is a human donor who received a COVID-19 vaccine. Some clones in this sample may be carry-over from other donors' samples.

For the CDR3, the DNA is TGTGCCAGTAGTATAGATCGAAAGGGGGCAATGACTAATGAAAAACTGTTTTTT. This translates into CASSIDRKGAMTNEKLFF. This chain joins TRBV19 and TRBJ1-4, with TRBD1 identical over 7 bases. The CDR3 has 18 amino acids. Germline CDR1 reads LNHDA; CDR2 reads SQIVND (reference sequence). V dropped 0 bases and J dropped 2; count of bases not matched to a gene: 9. Full variable domain (remainder filled in from reference TRBV19 and TRBJ1-4): DGGITQSPKYLFRKEGQNVTLSCEQNLNHDAMYWYRQDPGQGLRLIYYSQIVNDFQKGDIAEGYSVSREKKESFPLTVTSAQKNPTAFYLCASSIDRKGAMTNEKLFFGSGTQLSVL.

This chain uses TRBV28 with TRBJ2-7; 16 nucleotides agree with TRBD2. Germline CDR1 and CDR2: MDHEN and SYDVKM. This CDR3 is built from 16 residues. V lost 5 bases and J lost 2; bases outside the gene matches: 3. DNA of the CDR3: TGTGCCAGCAGTCCTGGGACTAGCGGGGGGGCCTACGAGCAGTACGTC. It codes for CASSPGTSGGAYEQYV.

The V call is TRBV12-3 or TRBV12-4, the J call TRBJ2-1; D not certain. V was cut by 2 bases and J by 8 bases, with 7 bases left in between. CDR3 length: 12 residues. The CDR3: CASSLLGYEQFF. DNA for the CDR3: TGTGCCAGCAGTTTATTGGGGTATGAGCAGTTCTTC.

The genes are TRBV29-1 and TRBJ2-3; D unclear. The germline V gene encodes CDR1 SQVTM and CDR2 ANQGSEA. V was pared by 7 bases and J by 0 bases, with 14 bases between. This CDR3 is built from 14 residues. The chain's CDR3 is CSALWGSSTDTQYF. The CDR3 DNA reads as TGCAGCGCGCTATGGGGTTCTAGCACAGATACGCAGTATTTT.

The chain employs TRBV10-3 and TRBJ2-7; either TRBD1 or TRBD2 may fit D (5 bases each). V dropped 6 bases and J dropped 7 bases, with 13 bases sitting between them. The CDR3 contains 12 residues. CDR1 and CDR2 from the germline V gene are ENHRY and SYGVKD. CDR3 in amino acids: CAISGRGDEQYV. The CDR3 DNA is TGTGCCATCAGCGGACGGGGCGATGAGCAGTACGTC.

The chain uses TRBV3-1 (or the pseudogene TRBV3-2) and TRBJ1-1; a possible D gene is TRBD1 (6 bases). The germline V gene encodes CDR1 LGHDT and CDR2 YNNKEL (reference sequence). V was trimmed by 3 bases and J by 11 bases, leaving 19 bases between them. The CDR3 covers 14 residues. The CDR3 region is CASSQARDIKFAFF. For the CDR3, the DNA is TGTGCCAGCAGCCAGGCCCGGGACATAAAATTCGCTTTCTTT.

The genes are TRBV18 and TRBJ2-2; TRBD1 or TRBD2 may be the D gene (5 bases each). Germline V lookup: CDR1 KGHSH, CDR2 LQKENI. Trimming cost V 3 bases and J 5 bases, with 19 bases left between them. The length of the CDR3 is 17 residues. The chain's CDR3 is CASSPKSAGTGTGELFF. The DNA for the CDR3 is TGTGCCAGCTCACCGAAGTCGGCAGGGACGGGAACCGGGGAGCTGTTTTTT.

The chain recombines TRBV7-8 with TRBJ2-2; 8 bases are shared with TRBD2. Germline-derived CDR1 and CDR2 are SGHVS and FQNEAQ. V trimming: 6 bases; J trimming: 6 bases; junction bases outside the gene matches: 12. The CDR3 is 16 residues long. CDR3 nucleotides: TGTGCCAGCAGTCGAAGTACTAGCGGCCTCCCCGGGGAGCTGTTTTTT. This gives the protein CASSRSTSGLPGELFF.

The chain uses TRBV6-4 and TRBJ2-7; TRBD2 matches at 7 bases. Germline-derived CDR1 and CDR2 are MRHNA and SNTAGT. V lost 7 bases to trimming and J lost 5 bases; unmatched junction nucleotides: 8. The CDR3 consists of 13 residues. The CDR3 DNA sequence: TGTGCCAGCACCCTTACTAGCGTCCACGAGCAGTACGTC. The encoded protein is CASTLTSVHEQYV.

The chain recombines TRBV6-5 with TRBJ2-7; a possible D gene is TRBD1 (6 bases). Germline assignment: CDR1 MNHEY and CDR2 SVGAGI. The ends were cut back, 8 bases at V and 0 bases at J, with 14 bases in the middle. This CDR3 has 14 amino acids. CDR3: CASRSTGSSYEQYV. CDR3 nucleotides: TGTGCCAGCCGAAGTACAGGGAGCTCCTACGAGCAGTACGTC.

This sequence joins TRBV5-4 and TRBJ2-3; 7 bases line up with TRBD1. The junction had 11 bases not matched to a gene; V was cut back by 5 bases and J by 5 bases. Per the germline V gene, CDR1 is SGHNT and CDR2 is YYREEE (reference sequence). The CDR3 has 15 residues. The CDR3 bases are TGTGCCAGCAGTCCCCGACAGGGTTCAGGAGATACGCAGTATTTT. Amino acids: CASSPRQGSGDTQYF.

The gene calls are TRBV12-5 and TRBJ2-3; TRBD2 matches at 15 bases. This CDR3 region has 16 residues. J gave up 4 bases and V 5 bases, and 4 bases lay outside the gene matches. The germline gives CDR1 LGHNT, CDR2 FRNRAP. The CDR3 DNA is TGTGCTAGTGGTCCGGGACTAGCGGGGGGTTCAGATACGCAGTATTTT. This sequence encodes CASGPGLAGGSDTQYF. The full variable domain, completed using reference TRBV12-5 and TRBJ2-3, is DARVTQTPRHKVTEMGQEVTMRCQPILGHNTVFWYRQTMMQGLELLAYFRNRAPLDDSGMPKDRFSAEMPDATLATLKIQPSEPRDSAVYFCASGPGLAGGSDTQYFGPGTRLTVL.

The rearrangement joins TRBV5-1 to TRBJ2-3; D perhaps matches TRBD2 (6 bases). Germline V gives CDR1 SGHRS, CDR2 YFSETQ. This CDR3 has 14 residues. With 4 bases removed from V and 3 bases from J, the gap between germline ends came to 12 bases. CDR3 residues: CASSIGGLTDTQYF. The CDR3 DNA reads as TGCGCCAGCAGCATCGGGGGTCTAACAGATACGCAGTATTTT.

V usage is TRBV3-1 (or the pseudogene TRBV3-2) and J usage is TRBJ1-2, with 10 bases aligning to TRBD1. The germline CDR1 and CDR2 sequences are LGHDT and YNNKEL (reference sequence). The CDR3 is made up of 16 amino acids. Germline trimming cut 0 bases from V and 8 bases from J; bases unmatched to any gene: 9. CDR3 sequence (DNA): TGTGCCAGCAGCCAAGACCTTGGGACAGGGGATTTGGGCTACACCTTC. This gives the protein CASSQDLGTGDLGYTF.

The chain combines TRBV6-5 with TRBJ1-5; tentative D call: TRBD1 (6 bases). Germline V gives CDR1 MNHEY, CDR2 SVGAGI. Trimming removed 7 bases at V and 6 bases at J, with 19 bases between. This CDR3 is 15 amino acids long. The CDR3 DNA is TGTGCCAGCACCCTATACAGAGGGGGGGGTCAGCCCCAGCATTTT. Translating gives CASTLYRGGGQPQHF.

The J gene is TRBJ1-5, the V gene TRBV6-5; the match to TRBD1 covers 9 bases. J was trimmed by 6 bases and V by 8 bases; bases with no gene match: 11. The CDR3 runs 15 residues. Per germline, CDR1 MNHEY and CDR2 SVGAGI. CDR3 sequence (DNA): TGTGCCAGCGCACCCGGGACAGGGTCTACTCAGCCCCAGCATTTT. It encodes CASAPGTGSTQPQHF.